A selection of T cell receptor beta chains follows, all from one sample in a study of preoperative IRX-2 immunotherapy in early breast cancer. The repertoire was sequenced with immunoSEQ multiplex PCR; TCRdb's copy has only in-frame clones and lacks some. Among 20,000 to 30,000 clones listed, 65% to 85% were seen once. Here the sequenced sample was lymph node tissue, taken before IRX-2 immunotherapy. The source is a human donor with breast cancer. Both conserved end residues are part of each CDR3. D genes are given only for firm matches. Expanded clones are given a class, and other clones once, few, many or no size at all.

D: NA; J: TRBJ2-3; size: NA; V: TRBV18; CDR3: CASSPLASADTQYF; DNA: TGTGCCAGCTCACCACTAGCGAGTGCAGATACGCAGTATTTT
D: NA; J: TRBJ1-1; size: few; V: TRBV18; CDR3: CASSPMDGGTSEAFF; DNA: TGTGCCAGCTCACCTATGGACGGGGGAACAAGTGAAGCTTTCTTT
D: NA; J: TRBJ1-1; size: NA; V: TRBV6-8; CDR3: CASSYSSQPNTEAFF; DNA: TGTGCCAGCAGTTACTCGTCCCAGCCCAACACTGAAGCTTTCTTT
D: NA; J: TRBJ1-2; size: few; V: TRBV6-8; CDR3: CASSYGVGRTWDGYTF; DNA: TGTGCCAGCAGTTATGGAGTCGGCCGCACGTGGGACGGCTACACCTTC
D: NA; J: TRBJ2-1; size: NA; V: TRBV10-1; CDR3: CASSEYLEGSYNEQFF; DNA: TGCGCCAGCAGTGAGTACCTTGAGGGATCCTACAATGAGCAGTTCTTC
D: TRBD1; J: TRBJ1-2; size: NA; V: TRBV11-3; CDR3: CASSFATGDYGYTF; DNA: TGTGCCAGCAGCTTCGCGACAGGGGACTATGGCTACACCTTC
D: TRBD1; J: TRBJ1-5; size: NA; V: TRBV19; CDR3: CASSTRQGLANQPQHF; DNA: TGTGCCAGTAGTACTCGACAGGGTTTGGCAAATCAGCCCCAGCATTTT
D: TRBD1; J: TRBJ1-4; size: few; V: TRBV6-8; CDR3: CASSYPVAGGIYREKLFF; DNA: TGTGCCAGCAGTTACCCTGTGGCAGGGGGTATTTATCGGGAGAAACTGTTTTTT
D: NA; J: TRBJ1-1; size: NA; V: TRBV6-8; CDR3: CASSVQGPRLAFF; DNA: TGTGCCAGCAGTGTGCAGGGCCCTCGATTGGCTTTCTTT
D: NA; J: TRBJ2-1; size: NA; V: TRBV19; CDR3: CASSRQGAHNEQFF; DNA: TGTGCCAGTAGTAGGCAGGGAGCCCACAATGAGCAGTTCTTC